This T cell receptor (beta chain) was identified in a study of cytomegalovirus exposure and HLA in healthy donors. Points from the study as a whole: Earlier analysis looked at TCR beta V segments, and most were productive about 87% or about 30% of the time. Further analysis was carried out later, and it showed several of the most significant clusters appearing linked to common viral pathogens.

The CDR3 spans 19 residues. Germline V gene sequence: CDR1 LNHNV, CDR2 YYDKDF (reference sequence). Trimming cost V 8 bases and J 2 bases; bases outside gene matches: 21. Of note for this clone: Its antigen is still unknown.

With 60 Vbeta and 13 Jbeta primers, the PCR was carried out. Profiling relied on immunoSEQ multiplex PCR, and the TCRdb table lists in-frame clones only, not all of them. The sample lists about 130,000 clones; approximately 74% were seen once. Input material: PBMCs. This TCR came from a man aged 35 to 55 in good health and CMV-seropositive. The rearrangement uses TRBV15 and TRBJ2-7; 10 nucleotides match TRBD1. For the CDR3, the DNA is TGTGCCACCGCGAGAACGACCGTTCGGACAGGGGGAAGGGCCTACGAGCAGTACTTC. It translates to CATARTTVRTGGRAYEQYF.